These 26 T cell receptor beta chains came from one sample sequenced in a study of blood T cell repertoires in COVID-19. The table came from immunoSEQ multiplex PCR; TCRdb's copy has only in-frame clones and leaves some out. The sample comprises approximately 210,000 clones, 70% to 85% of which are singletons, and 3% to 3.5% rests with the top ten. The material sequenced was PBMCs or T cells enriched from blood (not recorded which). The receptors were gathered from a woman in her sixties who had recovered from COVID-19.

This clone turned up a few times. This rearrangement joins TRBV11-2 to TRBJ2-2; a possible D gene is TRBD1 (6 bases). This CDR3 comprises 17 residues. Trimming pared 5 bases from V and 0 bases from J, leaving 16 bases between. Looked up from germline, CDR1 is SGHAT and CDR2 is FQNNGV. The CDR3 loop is CASSPSFGGPNTGELFF. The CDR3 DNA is TGTGCCAGCAGCCCTAGCTTTGGGGGCCCGAACACCGGGGAGCTGTTTTTT.

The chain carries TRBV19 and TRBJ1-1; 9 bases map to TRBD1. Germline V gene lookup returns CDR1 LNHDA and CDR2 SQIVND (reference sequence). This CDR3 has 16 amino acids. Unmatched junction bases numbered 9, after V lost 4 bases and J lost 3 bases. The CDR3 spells CASSTRQGGIDTEAFF. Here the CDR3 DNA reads TGTGCCAGTAGTACCCGACAGGGGGGGATCGACACTGAAGCTTTCTTT. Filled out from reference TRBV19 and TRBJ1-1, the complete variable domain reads DGGITQSPKYLFRKEGQNVTLSCEQNLNHDAMYWYRQDPGQGLRLIYYSQIVNDFQKGDIAEGYSVSREKKESFPLTVTSAQKNPTAFYLCASSTRQGGIDTEAFFGQGTRLTVV.

The CDR3 DNA reads TGTGCCAGTACCCCATTAGAGACAGCTGGGCATGGCTACACCTTC. This translates into CASTPLETAGHGYTF. The chain joins TRBV19 to TRBJ1-2; weak D call: TRBD1 (5 bases). This CDR3 region has 15 residues. V gave up 7 bases and J gave up 6 bases, with 21 bases separating them. Germline assignment: CDR1 LNHDA and CDR2 SQIVND (reference sequence).

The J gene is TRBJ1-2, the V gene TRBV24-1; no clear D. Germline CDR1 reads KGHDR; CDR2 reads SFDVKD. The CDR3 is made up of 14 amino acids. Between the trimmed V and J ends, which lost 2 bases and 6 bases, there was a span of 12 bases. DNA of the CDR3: TGTGCCACCAGTGATTCACAGCGGGCGAATGGCTACACCTTC. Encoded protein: CATSDSQRANGYTF.

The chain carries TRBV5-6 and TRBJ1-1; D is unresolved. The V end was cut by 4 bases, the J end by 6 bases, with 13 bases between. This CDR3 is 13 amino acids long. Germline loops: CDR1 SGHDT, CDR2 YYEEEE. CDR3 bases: TGTGCCAGCAGCCCCCGTTCAGGTGCTGAAGCTTTCTTT. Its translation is CASSPRSGAEAFF.

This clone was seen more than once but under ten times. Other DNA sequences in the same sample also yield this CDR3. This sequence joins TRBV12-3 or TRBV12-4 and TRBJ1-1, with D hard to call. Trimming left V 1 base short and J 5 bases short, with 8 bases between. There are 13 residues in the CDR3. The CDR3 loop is CASSLGRGTEAFF. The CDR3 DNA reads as TGTGCCAGCAGTTTAGGTCGGGGAACTGAAGCTTTCTTT.

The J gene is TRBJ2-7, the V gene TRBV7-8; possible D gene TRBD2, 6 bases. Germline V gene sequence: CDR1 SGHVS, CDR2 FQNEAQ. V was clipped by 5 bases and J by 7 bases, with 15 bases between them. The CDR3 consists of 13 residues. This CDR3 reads CASSHPEGREQYF. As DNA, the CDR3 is TGTGCCAGCAGCCATCCGGAGGGCCGGGAGCAGTACTTC.

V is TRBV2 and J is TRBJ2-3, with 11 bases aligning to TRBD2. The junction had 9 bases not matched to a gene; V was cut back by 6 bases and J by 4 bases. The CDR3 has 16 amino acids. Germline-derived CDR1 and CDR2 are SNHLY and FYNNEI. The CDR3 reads CASSLRTSGGADTQYF. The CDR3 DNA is TGTGCCAGCAGCCTTCGAACTAGCGGGGGTGCAGATACGCAGTATTTT.

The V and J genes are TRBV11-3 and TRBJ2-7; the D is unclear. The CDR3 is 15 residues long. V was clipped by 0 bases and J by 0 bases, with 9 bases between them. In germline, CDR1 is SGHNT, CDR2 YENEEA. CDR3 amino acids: CASSLDGDNSYEQYF. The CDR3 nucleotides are TGTGCCAGCAGCTTAGATGGAGATAACTCCTACGAGCAGTACTTC. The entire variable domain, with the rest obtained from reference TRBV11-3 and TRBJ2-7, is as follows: EAGVVQSPRYKIIEKKQPVAFWCNPISGHNTLYWYLQNLGQGPELLIRYENEEAVDDSQLPKDRFSAERLKGVDSTLKIQPAELGDSAVYLCASSLDGDNSYEQYFGPGTRLTVT.

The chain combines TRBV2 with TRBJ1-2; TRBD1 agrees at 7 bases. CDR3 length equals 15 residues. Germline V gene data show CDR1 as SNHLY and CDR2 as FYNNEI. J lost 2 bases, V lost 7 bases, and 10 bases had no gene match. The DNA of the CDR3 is TGTGCCAGCACCCTCAGGGGGTCCCCAAACTATGGCTACACCTTC. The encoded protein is CASTLRGSPNYGYTF. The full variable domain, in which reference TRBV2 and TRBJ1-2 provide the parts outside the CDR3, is EPEVTQTPSHQVTQMGQEVILRCVPISNHLYFYWYRQILGQKVEFLVSFYNNEISEKSEIFDDQFSVERPDGSNFTLKIRSTKLEDSAMYFCASTLRGSPNYGYTFGSGTRLTVV.

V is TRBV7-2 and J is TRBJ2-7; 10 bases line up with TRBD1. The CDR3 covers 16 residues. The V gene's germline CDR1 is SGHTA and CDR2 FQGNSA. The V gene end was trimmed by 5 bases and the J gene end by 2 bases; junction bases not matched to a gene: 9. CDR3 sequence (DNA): TGTGCCAGCAGCGTTCAGTCAGGGACAGGGGCCTACGAGCAGTACTTC. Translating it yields CASSVQSGTGAYEQYF.

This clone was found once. The DNA of the CDR3 is TGTGCCAGCAGCCTACTTAGACACACAGATACGCAGTATTTT. It codes for CASSLLRHTDTQYF. The rearrangement links TRBV7-9 to TRBJ2-3; no clear D. The V end was cut by 5 bases, the J end by 2 bases, with 11 bases between. There are 14 residues in the CDR3. Germline assignment: CDR1 SEHNR and CDR2 FQNEAQ (reference sequence).

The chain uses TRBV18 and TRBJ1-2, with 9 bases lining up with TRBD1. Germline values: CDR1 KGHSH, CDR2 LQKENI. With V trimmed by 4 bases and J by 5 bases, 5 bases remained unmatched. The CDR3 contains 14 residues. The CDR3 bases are TGTGCCAGCTCACGAGGAGGGACAGGGTATGGCTACACCTTC. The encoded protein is CASSRGGTGYGYTF.

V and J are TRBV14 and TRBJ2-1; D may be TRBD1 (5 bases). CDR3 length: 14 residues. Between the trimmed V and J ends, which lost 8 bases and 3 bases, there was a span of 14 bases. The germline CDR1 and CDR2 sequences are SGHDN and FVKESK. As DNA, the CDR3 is TGTGCCAGCGGCGAGACAGTTATCTACAATGAGCAGTTCTTC. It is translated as CASGETVIYNEQFF.

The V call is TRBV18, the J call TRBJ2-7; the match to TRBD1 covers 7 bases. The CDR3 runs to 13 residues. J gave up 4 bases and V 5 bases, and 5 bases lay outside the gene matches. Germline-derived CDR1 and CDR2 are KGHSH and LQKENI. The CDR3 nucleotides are TGTGCCAGCTCAAGTGGGACAGCTTACGAGCAGTACTTC. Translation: CASSSGTAYEQYF.

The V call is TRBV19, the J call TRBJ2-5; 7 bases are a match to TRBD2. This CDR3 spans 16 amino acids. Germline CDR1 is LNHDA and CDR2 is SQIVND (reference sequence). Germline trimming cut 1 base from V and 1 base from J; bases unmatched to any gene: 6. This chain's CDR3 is CASSIGSGTTQETQYF. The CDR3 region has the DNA TGTGCCAGTAGTATAGGGTCTGGGACTACCCAAGAGACCCAGTACTTC.

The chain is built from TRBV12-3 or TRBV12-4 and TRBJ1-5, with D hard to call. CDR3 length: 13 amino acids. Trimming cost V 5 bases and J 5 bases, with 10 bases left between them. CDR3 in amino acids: CASSITGDQPQHF. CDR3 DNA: TGTGCCAGCAGTATAACGGGAGATCAGCCCCAGCATTTT.

The CDR3 DNA follows: TGTGCCACCAGCAGAGATCGTGGCGGTGGGGAGCTGTTTTTT. It codes for CATSRDRGGGELFF. This sequence joins TRBV15 and TRBJ2-2, with D unclear. The length of the CDR3 is 14 residues. The V end was cut by 0 bases, the J end by 8 bases, with 10 bases between. Germline-derived CDR1 and CDR2 are LNHNV and YYDKDF (reference sequence).

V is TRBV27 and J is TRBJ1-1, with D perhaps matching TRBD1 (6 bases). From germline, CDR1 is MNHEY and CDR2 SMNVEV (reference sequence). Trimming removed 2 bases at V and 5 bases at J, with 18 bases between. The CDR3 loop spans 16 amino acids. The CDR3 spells CASSLRWGGIGTEAFF. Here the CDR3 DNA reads TGTGCCAGCAGTTTACGGTGGGGGGGCATAGGGACTGAAGCTTTCTTT.

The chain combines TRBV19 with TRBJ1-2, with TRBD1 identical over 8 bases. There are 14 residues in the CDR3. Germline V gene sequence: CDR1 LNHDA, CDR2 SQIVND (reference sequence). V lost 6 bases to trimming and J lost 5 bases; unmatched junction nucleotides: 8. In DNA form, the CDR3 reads TGTGCCAGTAGCGCCGGACAGGGAGTGTATGGCTACACCTTC. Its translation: CASSAGQGVYGYTF.

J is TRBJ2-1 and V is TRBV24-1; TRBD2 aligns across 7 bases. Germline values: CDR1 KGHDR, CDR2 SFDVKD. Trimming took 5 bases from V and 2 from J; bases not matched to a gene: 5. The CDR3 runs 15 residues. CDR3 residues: CATSASSGAYNEQFF. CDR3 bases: TGTGCCACCAGTGCCTCCAGCGGGGCCTACAATGAGCAGTTCTTC.

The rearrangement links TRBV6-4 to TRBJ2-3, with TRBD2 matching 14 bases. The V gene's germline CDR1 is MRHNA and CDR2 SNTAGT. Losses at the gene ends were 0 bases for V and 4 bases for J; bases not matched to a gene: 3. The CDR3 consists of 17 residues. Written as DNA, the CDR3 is TGTGCCAGCAGTGACTCGGGACTAGCGGGGGCGCCAGATACGCAGTATTTT. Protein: CASSDSGLAGAPDTQYF.

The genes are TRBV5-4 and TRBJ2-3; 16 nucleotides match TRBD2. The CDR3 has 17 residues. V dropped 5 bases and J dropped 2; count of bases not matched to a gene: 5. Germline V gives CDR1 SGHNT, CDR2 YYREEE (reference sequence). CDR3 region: CASRAGLAGGNTDTQYF. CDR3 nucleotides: TGTGCCAGCAGGGCGGGACTAGCGGGAGGGAACACAGATACGCAGTATTTT.

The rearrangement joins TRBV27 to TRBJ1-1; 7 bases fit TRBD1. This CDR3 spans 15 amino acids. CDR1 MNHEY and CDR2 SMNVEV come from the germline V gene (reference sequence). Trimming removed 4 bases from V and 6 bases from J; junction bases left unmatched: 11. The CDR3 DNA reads TGTGCCAGCAGTTCCCAGGGGGGAGTGGGCGCTGAAGCTTTCTTT. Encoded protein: CASSSQGGVGAEAFF.

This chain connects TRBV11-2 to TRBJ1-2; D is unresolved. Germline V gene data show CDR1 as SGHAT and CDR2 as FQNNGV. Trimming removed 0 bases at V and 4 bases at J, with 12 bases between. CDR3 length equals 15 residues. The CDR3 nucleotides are TGTGCCAGCAGCTTAGAAAGTGGCAGGCTCTATGGCTACACCTTC. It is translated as CASSLESGRLYGYTF.

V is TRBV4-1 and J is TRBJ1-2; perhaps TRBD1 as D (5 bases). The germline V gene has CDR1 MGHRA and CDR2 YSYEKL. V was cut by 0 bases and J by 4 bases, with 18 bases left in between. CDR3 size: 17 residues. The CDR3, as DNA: TGCGCCAGCAGCCAAGATCACGGGAGGGGAGCCTTCTATGGCTACACCTTC. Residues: CASSQDHGRGAFYGYTF.